The table lists the clone carrying this T cell receptor (beta chain) with many counts. Its specificity is not known. The data are from a study of molecular identifiers for immune sequencing clone quantification. General study points: Should identical TCR molecules share a barcode, the sizes of highly expanded clones could be underestimated.

Using its own MiXCR run on the PCR reads, TCRdb lists one record per CDR3 protein. The sample has approximately 320,000 distinct CDR3 sequences; roughly 24% are singletons. The CDR3 has 14 amino acids. The germline gives CDR1 SQVTM, CDR2 ANQGSEA. V lost 5 bases and J lost 1, with 14 bases in between. The rearrangement joins TRBV29-1 to TRBJ1-1; TRBD1 is a possible D gene (6 bases). The sequence was collected from a human donor in good health. Some libraries in this study had Jurkat cell RNA spiked in. The sequenced sample consisted of naive CD8+ T cells from blood, with Jurkat cell RNA spiked in. Described subset: FACS-sorted CD8+CD4-CCR7+CD45RA+ naive T cells. CDR3 bases: TGCAGCGTTTATACAGGGAGAGGGAACACTGAAGCTTTCTTT. Its translation: CSVYTGRGNTEAFF.